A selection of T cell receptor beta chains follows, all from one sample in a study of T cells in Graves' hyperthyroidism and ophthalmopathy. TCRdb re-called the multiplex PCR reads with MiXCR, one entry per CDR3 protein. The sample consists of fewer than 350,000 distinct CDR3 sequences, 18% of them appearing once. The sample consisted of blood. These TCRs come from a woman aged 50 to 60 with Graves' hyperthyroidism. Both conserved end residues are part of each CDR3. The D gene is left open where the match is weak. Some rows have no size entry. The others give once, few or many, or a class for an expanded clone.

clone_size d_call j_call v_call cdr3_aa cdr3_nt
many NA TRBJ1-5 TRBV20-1 CSASSGTSNQPQHF TGCAGTGCTAGCTCTGGCACTAGCAATCAGCCCCAGCATTTT
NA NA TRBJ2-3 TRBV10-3 CAIRRLNTDTQYF TGTGCCATCAGAAGATTAAACACAGATACGCAGTATTTT
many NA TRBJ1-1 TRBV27 CASSFSWGNTEAFF TGTGCCAGCAGTTTTTCCTGGGGGAACACTGAAGCTTTCTTT
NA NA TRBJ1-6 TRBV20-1 CSARDGGGNSPLHF TGCAGTGCTAGAGACGGGGGAGGGAATTCACCCCTCCACTTT
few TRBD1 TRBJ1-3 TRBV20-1 CSALPGTASGNTIYF TGCAGTGCTCTCCCGGGGACAGCGTCTGGAAACACCATATATTTT
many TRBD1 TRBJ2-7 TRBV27 CASSYYRGKDYEQYF TGTGCCAGCAGTTATTACAGGGGTAAGGACTACGAGCAGTACTTC
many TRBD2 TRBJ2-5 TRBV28 CASSSDYAGTSGSRETQYF TGTGCCAGCAGTTCGGATTACGCCGGGACTAGCGGGAGTAGGGAGACCCAGTACTTC
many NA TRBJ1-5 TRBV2 CASMLFGGSEPQHF TGTGCCAGCATGTTGTTTGGGGGGAGTGAGCCCCAGCATTTT
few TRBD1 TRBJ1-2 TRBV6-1 CASRATGLGYGYTF TGTGCCAGCAGGGCGACAGGGCTCGGCTATGGCTACACCTTC
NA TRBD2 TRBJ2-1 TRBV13 CASSLVGTSGTAHYNEQFF TGTGCCAGCAGCTTAGTAGGTACTAGCGGCACGGCACACTACAATGAGCAGTTCTTC
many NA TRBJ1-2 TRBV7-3 CASSSNTGAGYTF TGTGCCAGCAGCTCAAACACGGGGGCTGGCTACACCTTC
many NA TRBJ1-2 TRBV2 CASSPTQDGYTF TGTGCCAGCAGTCCTACACAAGATGGCTACACCTTC
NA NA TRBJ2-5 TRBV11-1 CASSLMEGDQETQYF TGTGCCAGCAGCTTGATGGAAGGGGACCAAGAGACCCAGTACTTC
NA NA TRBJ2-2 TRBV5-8 CASSLWGVSTGELFF TGTGCCAGCAGCTTGTGGGGAGTAAGCACCGGGGAGCTGTTTTTT
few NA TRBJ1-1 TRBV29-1 CSGRRATEKNTEAFF TGCAGCGGACGCCGGGCCACAGAGAAGAACACTGAAGCTTTCTTT
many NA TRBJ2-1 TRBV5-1 CASALGGAEQFF TGCGCCAGCGCCCTAGGAGGTGCTGAGCAGTTCTTC
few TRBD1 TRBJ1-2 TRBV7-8 CASSAIFGTGGQGYTF TGTGCCAGCAGCGCCATTTTCGGGACAGGGGGCCAAGGCTACACCTTC
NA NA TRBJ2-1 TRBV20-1 CSASRPTYNEQFF TGCAGTGCTAGTCGGCCTACCTACAATGAGCAGTTCTTC
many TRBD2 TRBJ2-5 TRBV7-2 CASSLVGTSGGETQYF TGTGCCAGCAGCTTAGTCGGCACTAGCGGGGGGGAGACCCAGTACTTC
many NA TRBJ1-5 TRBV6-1 CASSRAGLGDQPQHF TGTGCCAGCTCGCGGGCGGGGTTGGGTGATCAGCCCCAGCATTTT
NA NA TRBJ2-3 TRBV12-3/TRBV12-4 CASGLLQGRYTDTQYF TGTGCCAGCGGTCTACTACAGGGAAGATACACAGATACGCAGTATTTT
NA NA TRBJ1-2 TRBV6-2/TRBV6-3 CASSQARGSWYTF TGTGCCAGCAGCCAAGCCAGGGGTAGTTGGTACACCTTC
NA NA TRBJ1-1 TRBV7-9 CASTRGLGTEAFF TGTGCCAGTACTCGGGGTCTGGGCACTGAAGCTTTCTTT
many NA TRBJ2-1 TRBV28 CASGGLSYNEQFF TGTGCCAGCGGAGGACTTTCCTACAATGAGCAGTTCTTC
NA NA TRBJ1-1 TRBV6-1 CATSPGEGNTEAFF TGTGCCACCTCCCCCGGCGAGGGGAACACTGAAGCTTTCTTT
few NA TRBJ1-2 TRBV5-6 CASSPRAAVYGYTF TGTGCCAGCAGCCCCCGTGCGGCGGTATATGGCTACACCTTC
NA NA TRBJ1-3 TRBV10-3 CAISAGAGNTIYF TGTGCCATCAGTGCGGGTGCTGGAAACACCATATATTTT
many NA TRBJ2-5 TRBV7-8 CASSISPGSRETQYF TGTGCCAGCAGCATCAGTCCGGGGAGTAGGGAGACCCAGTACTTC
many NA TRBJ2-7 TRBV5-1 CASSVGGLSYEQYF TGCGCCAGCAGCGTTGGAGGGCTCTCCTACGAGCAGTACTTC
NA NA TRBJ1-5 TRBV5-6 CASSLGGDNNQPQHF TGTGCCAGCAGCTTGGGGGGGGACAATAATCAGCCCCAGCATTTT
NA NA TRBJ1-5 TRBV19 CASRGRTTSNQPQHF TGTGCCAGCCGGGGGAGGACAACTAGCAATCAGCCCCAGCATTTT
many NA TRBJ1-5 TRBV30 CAWSEGYGLDQPQHF TGTGCCTGGAGTGAAGGGTATGGCTTAGATCAGCCCCAGCATTTT
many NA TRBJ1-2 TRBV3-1 CASSQDTTGSYGYTF TGTGCCAGCAGCCAAGACACGACAGGTAGCTATGGCTACACCTTC
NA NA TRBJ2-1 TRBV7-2 CASTIHRTSLGDEQFF TGTGCCAGCACCATCCACCGGACCTCTCTTGGCGATGAGCAGTTCTTC
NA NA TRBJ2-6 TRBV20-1 CSCAGANVLTF TGCAGTTGTGCTGGGGCAAACGTCCTGACTTTC
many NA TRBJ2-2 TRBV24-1 CATSETGVNTGELFF TGTGCCACCAGCGAGACGGGAGTCAACACCGGGGAGCTGTTTTTT
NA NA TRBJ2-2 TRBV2 CASRIGGGWLFF TGTGCCAGCAGGATCGGGGGAGGTTGGCTGTTTTTT
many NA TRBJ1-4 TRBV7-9 CASRGGETNEKLFF TGTGCCAGCAGAGGAGGAGAGACTAATGAAAAACTGTTTTTT
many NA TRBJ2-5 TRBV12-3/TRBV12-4 CASSHDSFQETQYF TGTGCCAGCAGCCATGACAGTTTCCAAGAGACCCAGTACTTC
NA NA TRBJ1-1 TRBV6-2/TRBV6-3 CASSARRMNTEAFF TGTGCCAGCTCCGCCCGCAGAATGAACACTGAAGCTTTCTTT
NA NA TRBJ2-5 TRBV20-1 CSARDATAQSTQYF TGCAGTGCTAGAGATGCAACAGCTCAATCGACCCAGTACTTC
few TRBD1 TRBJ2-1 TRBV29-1 CSVEAGWTGSDNEQFF TGCAGCGTTGAAGCTGGGTGGACAGGGTCTGACAATGAGCAGTTCTTC
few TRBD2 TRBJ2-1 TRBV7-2 CASSAGRMQGIDEQFF TGTGCCAGCAGCGCCGGGAGGATGCAGGGCATCGATGAGCAGTTCTTC
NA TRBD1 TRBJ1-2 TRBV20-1 CSATQTGAYGYTF TGCAGTGCGACACAGACAGGGGCCTATGGCTACACCTTC
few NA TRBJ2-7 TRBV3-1 CASSQDSASTYEQYF TGTGCCAGCAGCCAAGACTCGGCTAGCACCTACGAGCAGTACTTC
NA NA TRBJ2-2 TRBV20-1 CSGQESNTGELFF TGCAGTGGACAGGAATCGAACACCGGGGAGCTGTTTTTT
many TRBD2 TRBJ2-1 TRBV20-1 CSARGQREALREQFF TGCAGTGCTAGGGGTCAGCGGGAGGCCCTCAGGGAGCAGTTCTTC
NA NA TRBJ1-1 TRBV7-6 CASSFGGSSEAFF TGTGCCAGCAGCTTCGGGGGTAGCTCTGAAGCTTTCTTT
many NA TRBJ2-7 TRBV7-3 CASSLTAGQAYEQYF TGTGCCAGCAGCTTAACAGCAGGTCAAGCCTACGAGCAGTACTTC
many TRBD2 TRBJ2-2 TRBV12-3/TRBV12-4 CASSRGGVGTGELFF TGTGCCAGCAGCCGCGGGGGGGTCGGCACCGGGGAGCTGTTTTTT